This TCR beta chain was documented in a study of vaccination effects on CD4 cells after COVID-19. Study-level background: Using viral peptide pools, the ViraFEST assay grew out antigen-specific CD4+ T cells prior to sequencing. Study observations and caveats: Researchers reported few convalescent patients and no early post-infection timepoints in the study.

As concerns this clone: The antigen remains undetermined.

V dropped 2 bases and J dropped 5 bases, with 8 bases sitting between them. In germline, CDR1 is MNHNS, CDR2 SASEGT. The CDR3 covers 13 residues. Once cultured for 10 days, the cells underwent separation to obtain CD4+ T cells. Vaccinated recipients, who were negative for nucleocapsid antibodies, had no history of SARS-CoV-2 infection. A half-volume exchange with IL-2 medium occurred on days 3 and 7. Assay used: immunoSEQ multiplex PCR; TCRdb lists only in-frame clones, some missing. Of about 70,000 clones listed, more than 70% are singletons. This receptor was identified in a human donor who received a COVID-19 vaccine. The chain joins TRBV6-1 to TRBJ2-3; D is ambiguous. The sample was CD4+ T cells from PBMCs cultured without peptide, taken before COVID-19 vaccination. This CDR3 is CASSEQPQDTQYF. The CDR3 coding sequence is TGTGCCAGCAGTGAACAGCCCCAAGATACGCAGTATTTT.